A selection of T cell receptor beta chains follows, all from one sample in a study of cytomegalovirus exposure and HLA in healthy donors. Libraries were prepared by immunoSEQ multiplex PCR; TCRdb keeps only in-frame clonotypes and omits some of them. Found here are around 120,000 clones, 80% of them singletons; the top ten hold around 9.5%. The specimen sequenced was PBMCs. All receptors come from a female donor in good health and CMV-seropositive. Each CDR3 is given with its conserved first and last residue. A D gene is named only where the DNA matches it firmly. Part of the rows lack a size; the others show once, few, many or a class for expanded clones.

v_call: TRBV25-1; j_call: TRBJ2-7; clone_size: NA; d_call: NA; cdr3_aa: CASSRGDRFYEQYF; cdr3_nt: TGTGCCAGCAGTCGGGGGGACAGGTTCTACGAGCAGTACTTC
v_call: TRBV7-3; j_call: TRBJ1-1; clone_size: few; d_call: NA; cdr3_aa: CASSLEGRTEAFF; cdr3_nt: TGTGCCAGCAGCTTAGAAGGGAGGACTGAAGCTTTCTTT
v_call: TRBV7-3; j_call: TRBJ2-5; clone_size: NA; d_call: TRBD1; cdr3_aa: CASSLGTGSFETQYF; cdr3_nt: TGTGCCAGCAGCCTCGGGACAGGGAGTTTCGAGACCCAGTACTTC
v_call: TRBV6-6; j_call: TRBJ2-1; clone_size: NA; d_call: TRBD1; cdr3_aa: CASSYSTGGNEQFF; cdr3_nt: TGTGCCAGCAGTTACTCCACAGGGGGAAATGAGCAGTTCTTC
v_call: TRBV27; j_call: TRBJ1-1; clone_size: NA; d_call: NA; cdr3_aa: CASSLRGLTEAFF; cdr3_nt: TGTGCCAGCAGTTTAAGGGGCCTGACTGAAGCTTTCTTT
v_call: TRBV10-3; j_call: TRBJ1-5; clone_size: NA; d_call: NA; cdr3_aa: CAISAGGDQPQHF; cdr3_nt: TGTGCCATCAGTGCCGGGGGGGATCAGCCCCAGCATTTT
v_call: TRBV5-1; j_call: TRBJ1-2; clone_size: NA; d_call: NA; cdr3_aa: CASSLERVRGYGYTF; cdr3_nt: TGCGCCAGCAGCTTGGAGCGGGTTCGAGGCTATGGCTACACCTTC
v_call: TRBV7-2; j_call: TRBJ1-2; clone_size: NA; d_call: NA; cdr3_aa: CASSLAKGDRYTF; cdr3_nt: TGTGCCAGCAGCTTAGCAAAGGGGGATCGCTACACCTTC
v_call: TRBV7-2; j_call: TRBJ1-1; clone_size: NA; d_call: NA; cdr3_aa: CASSITQDTEAFF; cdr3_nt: TGTGCCAGCAGCATCACACAGGACACTGAAGCTTTCTTT
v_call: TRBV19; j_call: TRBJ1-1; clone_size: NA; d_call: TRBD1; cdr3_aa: CASSMSGGGNTEAFF; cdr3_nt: TGTGCCAGTAGTATGTCAGGGGGAGGGAACACTGAAGCTTTCTTT
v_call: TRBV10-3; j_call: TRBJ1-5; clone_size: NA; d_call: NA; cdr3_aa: CAMAGYQPQHF; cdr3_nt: TGTGCCATGGCAGGGTATCAGCCCCAGCATTTT
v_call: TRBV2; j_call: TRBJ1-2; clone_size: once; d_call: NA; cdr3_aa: CASSEGTTLLYGYTF; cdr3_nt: TGTGCCAGCAGCGAAGGGACAACCCTCCTTTATGGCTACACCTTC
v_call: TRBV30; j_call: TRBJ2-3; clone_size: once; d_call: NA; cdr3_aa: CAWIAGSTDTQYF; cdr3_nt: TGTGCCTGGATTGCCGGGTCCACAGATACGCAGTATTTT
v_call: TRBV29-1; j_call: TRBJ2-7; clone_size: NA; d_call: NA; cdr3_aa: CSAAGWGGGISEQYF; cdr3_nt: TGCAGCGCTGCCGGGTGGGGAGGGGGAATCTCCGAGCAGTACTTC
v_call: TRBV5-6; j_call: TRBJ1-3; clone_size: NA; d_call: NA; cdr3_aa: CASSLGALSGNTIYF; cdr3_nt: TGTGCCAGCAGCTTGGGGGCCCTCTCTGGAAACACCATATATTTT
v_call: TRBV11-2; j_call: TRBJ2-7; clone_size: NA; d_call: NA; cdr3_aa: CASSLDRTTYEQYF; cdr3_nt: TGTGCCAGCAGCTTAGACAGGACTACCTACGAGCAGTACTTC
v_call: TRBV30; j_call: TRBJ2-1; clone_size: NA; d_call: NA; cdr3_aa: CAWSQTLTGNNEQFF; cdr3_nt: TGTGCCTGGAGCCAAACTCTGACAGGAAACAATGAGCAGTTCTTC
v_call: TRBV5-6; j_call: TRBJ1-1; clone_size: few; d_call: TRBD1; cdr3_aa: CASSALGQGRRTEAFF; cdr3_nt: TGTGCCAGCAGCGCCTTGGGACAGGGAAGGAGGACTGAAGCTTTCTTT
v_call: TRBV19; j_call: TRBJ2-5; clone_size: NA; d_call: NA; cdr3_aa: CASSIGGGRGETQYF; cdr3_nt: TGTGCCAGTAGTATTGGGGGGGGGCGAGGAGAGACCCAGTACTTC
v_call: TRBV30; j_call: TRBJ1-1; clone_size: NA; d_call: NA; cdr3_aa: CAWSPEDYTEAFF; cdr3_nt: TGTGCCTGGAGCCCCGAGGATTACACTGAAGCTTTCTTT
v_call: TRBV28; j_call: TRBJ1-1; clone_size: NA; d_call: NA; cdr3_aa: CASSLLPEDTFF; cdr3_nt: TGTGCCAGCAGTTTACTGCCCGAGGATACTTTCTTT
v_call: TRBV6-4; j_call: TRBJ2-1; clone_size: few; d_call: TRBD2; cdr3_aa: CASSGTSGGDEQFF; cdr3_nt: TGTGCCAGCAGCGGGACTAGCGGGGGCGATGAGCAGTTCTTC
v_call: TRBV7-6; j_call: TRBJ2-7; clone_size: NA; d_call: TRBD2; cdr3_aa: CASSSFSSGDEQYF; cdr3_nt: TGTGCCAGCAGCTCCTTCTCTAGCGGGGACGAGCAGTACTTC
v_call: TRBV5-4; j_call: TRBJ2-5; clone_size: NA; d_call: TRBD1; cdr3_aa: CASSLDRGIKETQYF; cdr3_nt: TGTGCCAGCAGCTTGGACAGGGGAATCAAAGAGACCCAGTACTTC
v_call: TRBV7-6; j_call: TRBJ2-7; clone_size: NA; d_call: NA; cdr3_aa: CASGGYHEQYF; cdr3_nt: TGTGCCAGCGGGGGCTACCACGAGCAGTACTTC
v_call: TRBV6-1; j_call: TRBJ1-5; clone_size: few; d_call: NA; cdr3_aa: CASMQGHRPQHF; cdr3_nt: TGTGCCAGCATGCAGGGGCATCGGCCCCAGCATTTT
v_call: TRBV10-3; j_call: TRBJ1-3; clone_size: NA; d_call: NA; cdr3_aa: CAISDHQIGNTIYF; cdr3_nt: TGTGCCATCAGTGATCATCAGATTGGAAACACCATATATTTT
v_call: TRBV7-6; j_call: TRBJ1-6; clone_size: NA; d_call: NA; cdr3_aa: CASSPRPRSSYNSPLHF; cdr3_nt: TGTGCCAGCAGCCCACGCCCTAGGAGCTCCTATAATTCACCCCTCCACTTT
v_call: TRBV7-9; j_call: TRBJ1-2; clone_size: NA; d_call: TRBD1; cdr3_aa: CASSLSRQGGYTF; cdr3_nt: TGTGCCAGCAGCTTATCGAGACAGGGAGGCTACACCTTC
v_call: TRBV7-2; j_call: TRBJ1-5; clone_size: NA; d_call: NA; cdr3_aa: CASSSWGDQPQHF; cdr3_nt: TGTGCCAGCAGCTCGTGGGGGGATCAGCCCCAGCATTTT
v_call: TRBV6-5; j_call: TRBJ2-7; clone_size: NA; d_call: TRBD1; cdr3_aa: CASSPTGTGVHEQYF; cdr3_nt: TGTGCCAGCAGCCCTACCGGGACAGGGGTTCACGAGCAGTACTTC
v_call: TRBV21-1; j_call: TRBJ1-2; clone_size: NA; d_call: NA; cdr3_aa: CASNSGYTF; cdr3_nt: TGTGCCAGCAACTCTGGCTACACCTTC
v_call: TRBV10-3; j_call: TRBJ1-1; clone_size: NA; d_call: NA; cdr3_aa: CAIGGQGVWTEAFF; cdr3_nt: TGTGCCATCGGGGGCCAAGGGGTCTGGACTGAAGCTTTCTTT
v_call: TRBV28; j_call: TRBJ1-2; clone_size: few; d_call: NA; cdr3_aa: CASRQPLLGYTF; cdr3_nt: TGTGCCTCTCGACAGCCTTTATTAGGCTACACCTTC
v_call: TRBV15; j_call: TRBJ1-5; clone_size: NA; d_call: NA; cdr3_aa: CATSPLGQEGQPQHF; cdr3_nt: TGTGCCACCAGCCCCCTGGGGCAGGAGGGTCAGCCCCAGCATTTT
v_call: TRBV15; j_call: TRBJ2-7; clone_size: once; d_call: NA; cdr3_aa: CATSPNAGREQYF; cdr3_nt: TGTGCCACCAGCCCGAACGCGGGCCGCGAGCAGTACTTC
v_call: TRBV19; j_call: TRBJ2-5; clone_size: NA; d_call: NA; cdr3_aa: CASTPRGGQETQYF; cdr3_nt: TGTGCCAGTACTCCCCGGGGTGGCCAAGAGACCCAGTACTTC
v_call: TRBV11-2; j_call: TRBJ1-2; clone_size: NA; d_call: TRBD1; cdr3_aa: CASSSLEGQARGYTF; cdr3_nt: TGTGCCAGCAGTAGCTTAGAGGGACAGGCGAGGGGCTACACCTTC
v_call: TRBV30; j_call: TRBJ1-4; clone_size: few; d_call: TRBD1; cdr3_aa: CAWNRGAEGKLFF; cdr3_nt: TGTGCCTGGAACAGGGGCGCCGAGGGAAAACTGTTTTTT
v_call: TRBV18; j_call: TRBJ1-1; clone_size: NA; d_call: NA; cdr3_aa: CASSPQGGPPLNTEAFF; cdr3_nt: TGTGCCAGCTCACCACAGGGAGGTCCCCCGTTGAACACTGAAGCTTTCTTT
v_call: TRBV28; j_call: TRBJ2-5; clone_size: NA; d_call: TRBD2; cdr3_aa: CASSFPGGLFGETQYF; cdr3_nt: TGTGCCAGCAGTTTCCCGGGGGGGCTGTTCGGTGAGACCCAGTACTTC